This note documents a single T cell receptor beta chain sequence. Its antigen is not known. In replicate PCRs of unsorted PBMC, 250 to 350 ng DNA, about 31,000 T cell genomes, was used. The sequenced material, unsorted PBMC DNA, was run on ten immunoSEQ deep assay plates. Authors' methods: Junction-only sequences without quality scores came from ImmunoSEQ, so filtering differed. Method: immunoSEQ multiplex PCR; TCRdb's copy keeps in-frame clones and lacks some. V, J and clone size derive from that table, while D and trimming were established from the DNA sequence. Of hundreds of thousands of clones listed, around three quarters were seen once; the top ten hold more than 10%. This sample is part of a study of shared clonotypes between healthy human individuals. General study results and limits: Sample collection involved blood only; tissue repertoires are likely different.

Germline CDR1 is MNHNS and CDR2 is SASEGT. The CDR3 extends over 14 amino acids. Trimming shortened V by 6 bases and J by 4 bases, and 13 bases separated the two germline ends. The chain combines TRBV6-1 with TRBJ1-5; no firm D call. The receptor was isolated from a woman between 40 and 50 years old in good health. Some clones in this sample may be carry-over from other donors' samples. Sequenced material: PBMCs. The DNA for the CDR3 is TGTGCCAGCAGACTACAAGAGGGTAATCAGCCCCAGCATTTT. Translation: CASRLQEGNQPQHF.